These T cell receptor beta chains were read from a single sample in a study of blood T cells in healthy people across ages. TCRdb processed the 5' RACE reads anew with MiXCR; each CDR3 protein has one entry. The repertoire includes 600,000 or so distinct CDR3 sequences, approximately 30% of them detected once, and around a sixth sits in the top ten. The sample taken for sequencing was blood. These TCRs come from a woman older than 75 in good health. Both conserved end residues are part of each CDR3.

v_gene: TRBV5-1; CDR3aa: CASSAEGQGTGYTF
v_gene: TRBV7-3; CDR3aa: CASSPGTQETQYF
v_gene: TRBV6-6; CDR3aa: CASNGWGGGNQSQHF
v_gene: TRBV7-2; CDR3aa: CASRVRTDTQYF
v_gene: TRBV7-2; CDR3aa: CASSLTSGGSTSTDTQYF
v_gene: TRBV24-1; CDR3aa: CATSESGNYKGGQYF
v_gene: TRBV6-5; CDR3aa: CASRRQANTGELFF
v_gene: TRBV5-1; CDR3aa: CASSLGGQGNYEQFF
v_gene: TRBV12-3/TRBV12-4; CDR3aa: CASSSTGISTDTQYF
v_gene: TRBV6-1; CDR3aa: CASSELQRSNQPQHF
v_gene: TRBV6-6; CDR3aa: CATSQGGSGRLFF
v_gene: TRBV2; CDR3aa: CASSGAGYGYTF
v_gene: TRBV20-1; CDR3aa: CSAPTGTGIAKNIQYF
v_gene: TRBV7-9; CDR3aa: CASSQPGFTEAFF
v_gene: TRBV20-1; CDR3aa: CSARGDTTPNSPTHF
v_gene: TRBV7-6; CDR3aa: CASSLAGRVGDTQYF
v_gene: TRBV3-1; CDR3aa: CASSQGLALFSYEQYF
v_gene: TRBV3-1; CDR3aa: CASSLLETYNEQFF
v_gene: TRBV7-9; CDR3aa: CASSLASGRPTDTQYF
v_gene: TRBV7-9; CDR3aa: CASSLALTGGNSPLHF
v_gene: TRBV2; CDR3aa: CASRGSGVAETQYF
v_gene: TRBV12-3/TRBV12-4; CDR3aa: CASSLGRIYGYTF
v_gene: TRBV6-5; CDR3aa: CASSYSRGGNYGYIF
v_gene: TRBV3-1; CDR3aa: CASSQVEGLYGYTF
v_gene: TRBV6-5; CDR3aa: CASSYGTGVMNSPLHF
v_gene: TRBV3-1; CDR3aa: CASSPFLGPSSGNTIYF
v_gene: TRBV6-2/TRBV6-3; CDR3aa: CASSYEFRFEQYF
v_gene: TRBV15; CDR3aa: CATRDLKNTDTQYF
v_gene: TRBV21-1; CDR3aa: CASSRRQGANYGYTF
v_gene: TRBV7-9; CDR3aa: CAWRVTGTYGYTF
v_gene: TRBV20-1; CDR3aa: CSATGARGGLPYNEQFF